This T cell receptor (beta chain) was sequenced in a study of brain T cells in children with intractable seizures. Turning to this clone: The antigen is unknown.

Study-wide findings and caveats: Viral specificity was inferred only from CDR3 similarity; HCMV serostatus was unknown.

TCRdb keeps only in-frame clones here, not all; method: immunoSEQ multiplex PCR. The sample holds 95,000 to 120,000 clones, around 94% seen once. The sequenced cases were selected for having the highest brain T cell transcript signatures. The V gene's germline CDR1 is SGHAT and CDR2 FQDESV (reference sequence). The junction had 9 bases not matched to a gene; V was cut back by 5 bases and J by 4 bases. The length of the CDR3 is 15 residues. The origin of this receptor is a boy under two years old with hemimegalencephaly and intractable seizures. The chain combines TRBV11-1 with TRBJ2-7; 9 bases fit TRBD1. The sequenced sample was peripheral blood, obtained at surgery. This chain's CDR3 is CASSLYRTGAYEQYF. The DNA of the CDR3 is TGTGCCAGCAGCCTATACAGGACAGGGGCATACGAGCAGTACTTC.